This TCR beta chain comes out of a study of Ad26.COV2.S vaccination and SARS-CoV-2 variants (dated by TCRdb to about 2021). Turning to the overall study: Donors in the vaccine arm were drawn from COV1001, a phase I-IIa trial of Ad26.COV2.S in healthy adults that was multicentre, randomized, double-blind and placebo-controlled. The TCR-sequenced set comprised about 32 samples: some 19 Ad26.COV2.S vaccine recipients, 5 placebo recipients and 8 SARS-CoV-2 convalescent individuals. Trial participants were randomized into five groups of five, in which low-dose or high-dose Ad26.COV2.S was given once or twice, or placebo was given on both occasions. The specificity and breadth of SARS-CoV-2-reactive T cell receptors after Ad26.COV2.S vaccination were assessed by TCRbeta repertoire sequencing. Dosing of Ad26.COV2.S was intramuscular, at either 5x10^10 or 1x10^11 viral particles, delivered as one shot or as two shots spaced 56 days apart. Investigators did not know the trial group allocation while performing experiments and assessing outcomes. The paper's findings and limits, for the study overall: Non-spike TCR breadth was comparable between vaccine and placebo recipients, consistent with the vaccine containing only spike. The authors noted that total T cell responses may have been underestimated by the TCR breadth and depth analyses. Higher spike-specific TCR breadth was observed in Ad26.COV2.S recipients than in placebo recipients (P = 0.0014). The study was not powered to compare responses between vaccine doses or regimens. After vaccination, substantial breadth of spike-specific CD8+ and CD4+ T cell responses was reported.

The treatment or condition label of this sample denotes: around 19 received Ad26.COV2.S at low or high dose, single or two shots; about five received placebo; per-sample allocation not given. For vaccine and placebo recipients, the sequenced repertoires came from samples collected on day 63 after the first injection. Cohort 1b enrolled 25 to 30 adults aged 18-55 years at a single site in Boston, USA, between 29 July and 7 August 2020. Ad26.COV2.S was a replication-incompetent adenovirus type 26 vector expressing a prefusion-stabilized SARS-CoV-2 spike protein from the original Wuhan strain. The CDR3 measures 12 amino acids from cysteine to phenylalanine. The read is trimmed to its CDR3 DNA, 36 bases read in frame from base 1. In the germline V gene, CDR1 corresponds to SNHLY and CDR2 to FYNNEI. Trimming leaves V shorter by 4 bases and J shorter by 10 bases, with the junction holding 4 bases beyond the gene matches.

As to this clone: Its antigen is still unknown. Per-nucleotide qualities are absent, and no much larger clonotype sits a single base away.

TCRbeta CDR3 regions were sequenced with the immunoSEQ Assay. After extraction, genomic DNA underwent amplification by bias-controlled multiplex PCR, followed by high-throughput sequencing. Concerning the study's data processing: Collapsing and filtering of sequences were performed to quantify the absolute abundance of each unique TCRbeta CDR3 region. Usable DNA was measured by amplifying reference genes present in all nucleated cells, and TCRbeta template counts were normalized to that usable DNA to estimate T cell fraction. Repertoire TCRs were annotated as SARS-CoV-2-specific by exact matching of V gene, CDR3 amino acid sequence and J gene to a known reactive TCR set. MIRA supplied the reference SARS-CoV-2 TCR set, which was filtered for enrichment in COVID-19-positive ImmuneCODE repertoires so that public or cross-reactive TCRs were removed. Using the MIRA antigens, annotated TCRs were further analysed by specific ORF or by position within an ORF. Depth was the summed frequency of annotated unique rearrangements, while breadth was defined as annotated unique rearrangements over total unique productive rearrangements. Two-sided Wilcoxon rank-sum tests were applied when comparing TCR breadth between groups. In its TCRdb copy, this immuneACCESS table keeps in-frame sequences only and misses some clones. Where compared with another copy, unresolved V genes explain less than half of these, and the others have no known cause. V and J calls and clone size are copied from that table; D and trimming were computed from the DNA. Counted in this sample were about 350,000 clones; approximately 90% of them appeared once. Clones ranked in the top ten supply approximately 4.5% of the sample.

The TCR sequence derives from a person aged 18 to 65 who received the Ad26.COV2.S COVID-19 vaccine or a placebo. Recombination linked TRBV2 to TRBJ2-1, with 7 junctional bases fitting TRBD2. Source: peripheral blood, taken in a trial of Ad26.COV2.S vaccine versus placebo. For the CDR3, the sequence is CASSVSRGEQFF. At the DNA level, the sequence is TGTGCCAGCAGTGTGTCGCGGGGGGAGCAGTTCTTC.